A single sample gave rise to the 12 T cell receptor beta chains below, sequenced in a study of glioma-infiltrating T cells after dendritic cell vaccination. The data were produced by immunoSEQ multiplex PCR, yet TCRdb's version contains in-frame clones alone and is incomplete. The sample yields approximately 84,000 clones, under 90% seen once. The starting material was blood, obtained before dendritic cell vaccination. These receptors were obtained from a human donor with glioblastoma.

This chain joins TRBV5-4 and TRBJ2-7, with 7 bases fitting TRBD2. The V gene's germline CDR1 is SGHNT and CDR2 YYREEE (reference sequence). Losses at the gene ends were 1 base for V and 6 bases for J; bases not matched to a gene: 4. The CDR3 has 13 amino acids. The CDR3 nucleotides are TGTGCCAGCAGCTTGTTTGGGGGGGGCGAGCAGTACTTC. Amino acid sequence: CASSLFGGGEQYF.

Comments on this clone: The identical CDR3 is also encoded by other nucleotide sequences in the sample. This sequence joins TRBV27 and TRBJ1-1; TRBD1 is a possible D gene (6 bases). Germline V gives CDR1 MNHEY, CDR2 SMNVEV (reference sequence). CDR3 length: 13 residues. Deletions cut 6 bases from V and 1 base from J, with 9 bases between. The CDR3 loop is CASSRQENTEAFF. DNA of the CDR3: TGTGCCAGCAGCAGACAGGAGAACACTGAAGCTTTCTTT.

CDR3 loop: CASSLNQASYEQYF. The CDR3 DNA reads TGTGCCAGCAGTTTGAACCAGGCCTCCTACGAGCAGTACTTC. This rearrangement joins TRBV27 to TRBJ2-7; D gene unclear. Trimming pared 3 bases from V and 0 bases from J, leaving 9 bases between. CDR3 size: 14 residues. Germline CDR1 is MNHEY and CDR2 is SMNVEV (reference sequence).

The chain has TRBV13 and TRBJ1-2; 10 nucleotides agree with TRBD1. Germline V gene sequence: CDR1 PRHDT, CDR2 FYEKMQ (reference sequence). The CDR3 totals 16 residues. V trimming: 5 bases; J trimming: 3 bases; junction bases outside the gene matches: 9. CDR3 DNA sequence: TGTGCCAGCAGCACCAGGGACAGGGGATTATACTATGGCTACACCTTC. Residues: CASSTRDRGLYYGYTF.

The chain links TRBV13 to TRBJ1-1; 7 positions agree with TRBD1. The CDR3 spans 15 residues. Trimming removed 5 bases from V and 3 bases from J; junction bases left unmatched: 9. Germline V CDR1 and CDR2: PRHDT, FYEKMQ (reference sequence). The CDR3 here is CASSDRDRPYTEAFF. CDR3 DNA: TGTGCCAGCAGCGACCGGGACAGACCTTACACTGAAGCTTTCTTT.

The chain recombines TRBV13 with TRBJ1-1; no definite D call. With 5 bases removed from V and 1 base from J, the gap between germline ends came to 11 bases. The CDR3 consists of 14 residues. Per germline, CDR1 PRHDT and CDR2 FYEKMQ (reference sequence). The CDR3 is CASSGWAQNTEAFF. Here the CDR3 DNA reads TGTGCCAGCAGCGGGTGGGCTCAGAACACTGAAGCTTTCTTT.

The chain employs TRBV2 and TRBJ2-5; D is unclear. This CDR3 is 11 amino acids long. Trimming took off 6 bases at V and 2 bases at J, with 4 bases between the two ends. Germline V lookup: CDR1 SNHLY, CDR2 FYNNEI. The CDR3 region is CASRLQETQYF. The CDR3 nucleotides are TGTGCCAGCAGACTACAAGAGACCCAGTACTTC.

This chain connects TRBV6-6 to TRBJ2-5; D is undetermined. The V and J ends lost 8 bases and 4 bases respectively, with 11 bases between them. The germline V gene encodes CDR1 MNHNY and CDR2 SVGAGI (reference sequence). The CDR3 has 12 amino acids. The CDR3 spells CASRSDRETQYF. CDR3 sequence (DNA): TGTGCCAGCCGGTCCGATCGAGAGACCCAGTACTTC.

V gene TRBV6-5 combines with J gene TRBJ1-5, with TRBD1 matching 7 bases. Trimming took 6 bases from V and 7 from J; bases not matched to a gene: 9. This CDR3 comprises 14 residues. The germline gives CDR1 MNHEY, CDR2 SVGAGI. The CDR3 DNA follows: TGTGCCAGCAGCCGCACAGGGGTGGGACAGCCCCAGCATTTT. Its protein product is CASSRTGVGQPQHF.

The V call is TRBV5-1, the J call TRBJ2-3; 12 positions agree with TRBD2. V shed 0 bases and J 4 bases; nucleotides not matched to a gene: 3. The germline V gene has CDR1 SGHRS and CDR2 YFSETQ. The CDR3 contains 16 residues. The CDR3 sequence: CASSLDGLAGPDTQYF. DNA of the CDR3: TGCGCCAGCAGCTTGGATGGACTAGCGGGACCAGATACGCAGTATTTT.

The chain couples TRBV28 to TRBJ2-7, with TRBD1 matching over 7 bases. The CDR3 covers 14 residues. V shed 6 bases, J shed 3 bases, and the junction held 8 bases outside the gene matches. Germline-derived CDR1 and CDR2 are MDHEN and SYDVKM. As DNA, the CDR3 is TGTGCCAGCAGGGGGGCGACAGGGTACTACGAGCAGTACTTC. It yields the protein CASRGATGYYEQYF.

The chain is built from TRBV19 and TRBJ2-3, with 8 bases identical to TRBD1. This CDR3 has 14 amino acids. The V gene end was trimmed by 5 bases and the J gene end by 4 bases; junction bases not matched to a gene: 5. CDR1 and CDR2 (germline): LNHDA, SQIVND (reference sequence). The CDR3 nucleotides are TGTGCCAGTAGTCGATCAGGGGGCGCAGATACGCAGTATTTT. Its protein product is CASSRSGGADTQYF.